These 14 T cell receptor beta chains originate from one sample sequenced in a study of patients and donors after allogeneic stem cell transplantation. Each CDR3 protein is one row after TCRdb ran MiXCR on the RT-PCR reads. The sample lists approximately 160,000 distinct CDR3 sequences; over 25% were seen once. Sequencing was done on a sample of blood, either unsorted or a sorted T cell fraction (not recorded which). The receptor source for this set is a human donor who was either an allogeneic HSCT recipient or a stem cell or donor lymphocyte infusion donor (not recorded which). It is not recorded whose cells these are; they may come from a transplant donor.

This chain uses TRBV10-3 with TRBJ2-7, with D perhaps matching TRBD2 (5 bases). With 4 bases removed from V and 4 bases from J, the gap between germline ends came to 11 bases. This CDR3 is 13 amino acids long. Germline CDR1 is ENHRY and CDR2 is SYGVKD. The CDR3 spells CAISVREWYEQYF. CDR3 coding DNA: TGTGCCATCAGTGTGAGGGAATGGTACGAGCAGTACTTC.

This clonotype was observed a few times. The rearrangement uses TRBV20-1 and TRBJ2-7, with D perhaps matching TRBD2 (6 bases). Germline V gives CDR1 DFQATT, CDR2 SNEGSKA (reference sequence). V was trimmed by 1 base and J by 3 bases, leaving 16 bases between them. CDR3 length: 15 amino acids. CDR3 sequence (DNA): TGCAGTGCTAGAGGGGGGGAAAGAGAGGACTACGAGCAGTACTTC. Protein: CSARGGEREDYEQYF.

The chain recombines TRBV2 with TRBJ2-3; D gene ambiguous. The CDR3 is 18 amino acids. The germline gives CDR1 SNHLY, CDR2 FYNNEI. Deletions cut 7 bases from V and 1 base from J, with 24 bases between. The CDR3 sequence: CASKDPTRPSPGTDTQYF. The CDR3 region has the DNA TGTGCCAGCAAAGATCCGACCCGCCCCAGCCCTGGCACAGATACGCAGTATTTT. Full variable domain (outside the CDR3, taken from reference TRBV2 and TRBJ2-3): EPEVTQTPSHQVTQMGQEVILRCVPISNHLYFYWYRQILGQKVEFLVSFYNNEISEKSEIFDDQFSVERPDGSNFTLKIRSTKLEDSAMYFCASKDPTRPSPGTDTQYFGPGTRLTVL.

There are a few counts of this clonotype. In nucleotides, the CDR3 is TGCGCCAGCAGCCAGGACAGGGGGCTTAACACCGGGGAGCTGTTTTTT. Its protein is CASSQDRGLNTGELFF. The chain joins TRBV4-3 to TRBJ2-2, with 11 bases aligning to TRBD1. This CDR3 contains 16 residues. The germline gives CDR1 LGHNA, CDR2 YSLEER. The J segment lost 2 bases and the V segment lost 3 bases, leaving 2 bases of the junction unmatched.

This clonotype was seen only a few times. The genes are TRBV5-6 and TRBJ1-5; D not resolved. CDR3 length equals 14 residues. CDR1 and CDR2 from the germline V gene are SGHDT and YYEEEE. Trimming took off 4 bases at V and 2 bases at J, with 10 bases between the two ends. CDR3 protein: CASSAPGRNQPQHF. The CDR3 DNA sequence: TGTGCCAGCAGCGCCCCGGGTCGCAATCAGCCCCAGCATTTT. Full variable domain (outside the CDR3, taken from reference TRBV5-6 and TRBJ1-5): DAGVTQSPTHLIKTRGQQVTLRCSPKSGHDTVSWYQQALGQGPQFIFQYYEEEERQRGNFPDRFSGHQFPNYSSELNVNALLLGDSALYLCASSAPGRNQPQHFGDGTRLSIL.

The V call is TRBV7-8, the J call TRBJ2-5; D uncertain. This CDR3 spans 13 amino acids. The ends were cut back, 5 bases at V and 7 bases at J, with 14 bases in the middle. Germline V gene lookup returns CDR1 SGHVS and CDR2 FQNEAQ. CDR3 coding DNA: TGTGCCAGCAGCCTGACCCAAACGGGGACCCAGTACTTC. It specifies CASSLTQTGTQYF.

This chain joins TRBV29-1 and TRBJ1-1, with unresolved D. Germline loops: CDR1 SQVTM, CDR2 ANQGSEA. Deletions cut 3 bases from V and 6 bases from J, with 11 bases between. The CDR3 spans 12 residues. The CDR3 loop reads CSVEPGQSEAFF. The DNA of the CDR3 is TGCAGCGTTGAGCCCGGTCAGTCTGAAGCTTTCTTT.

This clonotype was recorded many times. CDR3 coding DNA: TGCAGTGCTAGAGCTCCTACAGGGGATTGGAACGCTTTCTTT. Translation gives CSARAPTGDWNAFF. V gene TRBV20-1 combines with J gene TRBJ1-1; 7 bases map to TRBD1. Germline V gene lookup returns CDR1 DFQATT and CDR2 SNEGSKA (reference sequence). V lost 1 base and J lost 11; bases outside the gene matches: 13. The CDR3 totals 14 residues.

The J gene is TRBJ1-2, the V gene TRBV4-1; perhaps TRBD1 as D (6 bases). The CDR3 runs 15 residues. The V end lost 0 bases, the J end lost 7 bases, and 15 bases lay between the germline ends. Germline V gene lookup returns CDR1 MGHRA and CDR2 YSYEKL. The CDR3 loop is CASSQDRVDSFGYTF. The CDR3 DNA follows: TGCGCCAGCAGCCAAGATCGAGTGGACAGTTTTGGCTACACCTTC.

The rearrangement joins TRBV12-3 or TRBV12-4 to TRBJ1-1; D unclear. This CDR3 has 15 residues. V was pared by 3 bases and J by 0 bases, with 11 bases between. CDR3 region: CASSFSGFMNTEAFF. CDR3 DNA: TGTGCCAGCAGTTTTTCTGGTTTCATGAACACTGAAGCTTTCTTT.

The V gene is TRBV30, the J gene TRBJ2-1; D not resolved. The V end lost 1 base, the J end lost 10 bases, and 8 bases lay between the germline ends. Germline V gene lookup returns CDR1 GTSNPN and CDR2 SVGIG (reference sequence). The CDR3 spans 11 residues. DNA of the CDR3: TGTGCCTGGAGTGGCACCCTGGAGCAGTTCTTC. It translates to CAWSGTLEQFF.

The chain employs TRBV6-2 or TRBV6-3 and TRBJ2-2; D not resolved. This CDR3 is 14 amino acids long. V was shortened by 5 bases and J by 0 bases, with 7 bases between the two germline ends. CDR1 and CDR2 (germline): MNHEY, SVGEGT. The CDR3 loop reads CASSRASNTGELFF. In nucleotides, the CDR3 is TGTGCCAGCAGTCGGGCCTCGAACACCGGGGAGCTGTTTTTT.

This clonotype was seen many times. The V gene is TRBV5-1, the J gene TRBJ1-2; 7 bases agree with TRBD1. V lost 0 bases, J lost 5 bases, and 1 base stayed unmatched. The germline V gene encodes CDR1 SGHRS and CDR2 YFSETQ. The CDR3 extends over 13 amino acids. CDR3 nucleotide sequence: TGCGCCAGCAGCTTGGAGGGACAGTATGGCTACACCTTC. This codes for CASSLEGQYGYTF.

This clonotype was observed many times. The chain combines TRBV12-3 or TRBV12-4 with TRBJ1-2, with D possibly TRBD1 on 6 matching bases. The CDR3 consists of 11 residues. The ends were cut back, 6 bases at V and 7 bases at J, with 9 bases in the middle. CDR3 protein: CASSQGGGYTF. The CDR3 region has the DNA TGTGCCAGCAGCCAAGGGGGTGGCTACACCTTC.